Described below is a single TCR beta chain sequence and its context. The antigen remains unidentified. The data were obtained in a study of chemoradiotherapy in HPV16-positive cancers. TCRdb keeps only in-frame clones here, not all; method: immunoSEQ multiplex PCR. The sample has approximately 52,000 clones, 90% seen once. Points from the study as a whole: HPV-specific T cells were functionally defined from only a couple of HPV16-positive patients. HPV-responsive T-cell expansion during chemoradiotherapy was linked to improved recurrence-free survival in HPV16-positive patients.

V shed 5 bases, J shed 1 base, and the junction held 4 bases outside the gene matches. Germline V gives CDR1 SGHAT, CDR2 FQNNGV. This CDR3 comprises 16 residues. This chain joins TRBV11-2 and TRBJ2-5, with 13 bases identical to TRBD2. Here the sequenced sample was blood, taken from a patient who underwent chemoradiotherapy. This clonotype was obtained from a human donor with HPV-associated anogenital cancer. The CDR3 loop is CASSAGTSGTQETQYF. In nucleotides, the CDR3 is TGTGCCAGCAGCGCTGGGACTAGCGGGACCCAAGAGACCCAGTACTTC.